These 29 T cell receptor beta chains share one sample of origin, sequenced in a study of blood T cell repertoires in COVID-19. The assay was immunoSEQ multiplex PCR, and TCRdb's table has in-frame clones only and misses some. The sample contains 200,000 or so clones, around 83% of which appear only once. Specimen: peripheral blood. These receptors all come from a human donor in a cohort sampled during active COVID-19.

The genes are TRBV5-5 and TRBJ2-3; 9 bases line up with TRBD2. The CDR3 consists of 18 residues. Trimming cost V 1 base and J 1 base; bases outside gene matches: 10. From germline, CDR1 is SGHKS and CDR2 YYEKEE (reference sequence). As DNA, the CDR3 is TGTGCCAGCAGCTTGATTGGTATGGCGGGAGGGGGCACAGATACGCAGTATTTT. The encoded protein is CASSLIGMAGGGTDTQYF.

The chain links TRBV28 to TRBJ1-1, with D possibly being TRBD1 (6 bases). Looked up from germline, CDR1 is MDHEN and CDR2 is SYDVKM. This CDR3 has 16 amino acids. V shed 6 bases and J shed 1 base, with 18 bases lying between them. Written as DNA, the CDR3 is TGTGCCAGCAGCCGCACGGGGGGGGCCTCGAACACTGAAGCTTTCTTT. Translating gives CASSRTGGASNTEAFF.

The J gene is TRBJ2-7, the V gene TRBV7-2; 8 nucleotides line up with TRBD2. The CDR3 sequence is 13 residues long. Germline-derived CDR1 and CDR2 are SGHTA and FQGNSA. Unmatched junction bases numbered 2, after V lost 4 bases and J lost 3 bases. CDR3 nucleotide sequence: TGTGCCAGCAGCTCTAGCGGGTACTACGAGCAGTACTTC. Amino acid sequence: CASSSSGYYEQYF.

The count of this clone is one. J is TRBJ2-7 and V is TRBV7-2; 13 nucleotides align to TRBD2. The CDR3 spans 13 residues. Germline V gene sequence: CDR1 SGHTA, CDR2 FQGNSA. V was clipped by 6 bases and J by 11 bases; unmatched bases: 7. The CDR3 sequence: CASRGLAGTGEYF. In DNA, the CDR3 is TGTGCCAGCAGGGGACTAGCGGGGACGGGGGAGTACTTC.

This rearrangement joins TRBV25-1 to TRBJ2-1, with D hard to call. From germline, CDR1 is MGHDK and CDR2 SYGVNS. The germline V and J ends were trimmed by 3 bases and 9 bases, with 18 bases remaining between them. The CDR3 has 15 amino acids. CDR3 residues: CASSDPFLPSGEQFF. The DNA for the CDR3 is TGTGCCAGCAGTGACCCCTTTCTCCCGTCGGGTGAGCAGTTCTTC.

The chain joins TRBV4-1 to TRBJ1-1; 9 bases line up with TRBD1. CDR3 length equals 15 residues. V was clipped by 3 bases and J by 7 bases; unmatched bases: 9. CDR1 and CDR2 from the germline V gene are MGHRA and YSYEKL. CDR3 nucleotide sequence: TGCGCCAGCAGCCAGGGACAGGGCAAGGGTGGTGAAGCTTTCTTT. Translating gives CASSQGQGKGGEAFF.

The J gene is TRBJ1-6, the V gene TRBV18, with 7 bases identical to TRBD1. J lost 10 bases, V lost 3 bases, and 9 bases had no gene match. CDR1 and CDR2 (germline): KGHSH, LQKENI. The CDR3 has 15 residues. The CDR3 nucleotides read TGTGCCAGCTCACCGGACAGGAAGGAAGGGTCACCCCTCCACTTT. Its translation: CASSPDRKEGSPLHF.

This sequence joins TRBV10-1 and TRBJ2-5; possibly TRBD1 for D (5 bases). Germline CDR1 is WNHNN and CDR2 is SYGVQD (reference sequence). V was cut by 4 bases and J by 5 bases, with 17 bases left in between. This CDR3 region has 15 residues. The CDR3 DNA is TGCGCCAGCAGTGCATCGATGGGGCCCAGCGAGACCCAGTACTTC. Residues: CASSASMGPSETQYF.

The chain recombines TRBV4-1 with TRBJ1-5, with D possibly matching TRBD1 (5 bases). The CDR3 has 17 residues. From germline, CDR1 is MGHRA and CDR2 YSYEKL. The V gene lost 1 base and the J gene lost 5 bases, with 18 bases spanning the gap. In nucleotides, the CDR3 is TGCGCCAGCAGCCAAGGCTTGCGATCAGGGTCGTATCAGCCCCAGCATTTT. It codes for CASSQGLRSGSYQPQHF.

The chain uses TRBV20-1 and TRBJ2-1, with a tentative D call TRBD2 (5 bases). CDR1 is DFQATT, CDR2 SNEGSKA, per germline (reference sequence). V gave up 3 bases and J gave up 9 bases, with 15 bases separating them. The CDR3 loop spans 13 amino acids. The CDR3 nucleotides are TGCAGTGCTAGTGGGGAGAGGTGGGGTGAGCAGTTCTTC. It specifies CSASGERWGEQFF.

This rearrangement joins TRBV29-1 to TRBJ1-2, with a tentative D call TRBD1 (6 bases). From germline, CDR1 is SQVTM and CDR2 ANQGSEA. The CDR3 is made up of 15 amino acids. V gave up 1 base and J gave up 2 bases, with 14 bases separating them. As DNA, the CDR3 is TGCAGCGTTGAAGGGCGGGGGGCTTTAAACTATGGCTACACCTTC. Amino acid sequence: CSVEGRGALNYGYTF.

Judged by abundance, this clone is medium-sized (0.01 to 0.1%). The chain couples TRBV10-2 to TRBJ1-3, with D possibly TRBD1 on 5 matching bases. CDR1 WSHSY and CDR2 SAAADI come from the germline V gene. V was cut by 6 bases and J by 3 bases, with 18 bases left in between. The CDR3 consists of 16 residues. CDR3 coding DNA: TGCGCCAGCAGCCCACAGGTTAGGTGGGGTGGAAACACCATATATTTT. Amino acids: CASSPQVRWGGNTIYF.

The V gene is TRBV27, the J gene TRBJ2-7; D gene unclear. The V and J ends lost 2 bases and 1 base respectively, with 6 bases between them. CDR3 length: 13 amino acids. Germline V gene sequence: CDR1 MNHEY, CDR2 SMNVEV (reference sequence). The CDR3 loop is CASSLKQSYEQYF. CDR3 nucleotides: TGTGCCAGCAGTTTAAAGCAATCCTACGAGCAGTACTTC.

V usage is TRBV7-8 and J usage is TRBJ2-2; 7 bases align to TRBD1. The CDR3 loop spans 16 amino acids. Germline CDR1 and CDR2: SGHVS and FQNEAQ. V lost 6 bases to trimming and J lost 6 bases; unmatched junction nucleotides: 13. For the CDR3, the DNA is TGTGCCAGCAGGGGGCCGGGACAGAAAATCTCCGGGGAGCTGTTTTTT. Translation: CASRGPGQKISGELFF.

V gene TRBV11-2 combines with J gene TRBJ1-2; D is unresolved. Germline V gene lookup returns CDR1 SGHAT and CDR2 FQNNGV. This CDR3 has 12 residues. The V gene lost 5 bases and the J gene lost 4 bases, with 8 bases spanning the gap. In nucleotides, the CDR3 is TGTGCCAGCAGCCCCCGGGGCTATGGCTACACCTTC. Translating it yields CASSPRGYGYTF.

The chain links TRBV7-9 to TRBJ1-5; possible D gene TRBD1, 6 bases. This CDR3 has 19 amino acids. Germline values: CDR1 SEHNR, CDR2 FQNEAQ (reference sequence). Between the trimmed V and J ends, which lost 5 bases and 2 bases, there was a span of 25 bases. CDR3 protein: CASSPEKWWQGRGNQPQHF. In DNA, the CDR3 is TGTGCCAGCAGCCCCGAGAAGTGGTGGCAGGGGAGAGGCAATCAGCCCCAGCATTTT.

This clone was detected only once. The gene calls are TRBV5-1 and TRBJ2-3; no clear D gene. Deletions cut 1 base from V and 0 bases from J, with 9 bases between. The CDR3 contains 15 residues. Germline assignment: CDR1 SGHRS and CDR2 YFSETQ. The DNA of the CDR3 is TGCGCCAGCAGCTTGAGGCGGCCCAGCACAGATACGCAGTATTTT. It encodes CASSLRRPSTDTQYF.

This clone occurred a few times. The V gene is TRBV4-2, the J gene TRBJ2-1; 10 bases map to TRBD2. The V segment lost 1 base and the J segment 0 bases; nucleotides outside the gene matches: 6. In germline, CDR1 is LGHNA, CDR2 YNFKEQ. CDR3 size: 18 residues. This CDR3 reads CASSQVASGGSSYNEQFF. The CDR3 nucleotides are TGTGCCAGCAGCCAAGTCGCTAGCGGGGGTAGCTCCTACAATGAGCAGTTCTTC.

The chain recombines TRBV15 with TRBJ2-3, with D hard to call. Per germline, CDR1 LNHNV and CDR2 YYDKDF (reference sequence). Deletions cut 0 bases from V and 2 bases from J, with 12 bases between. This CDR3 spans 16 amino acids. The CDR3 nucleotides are TGTGCCACCAGCAGAGATCGGTTTCCCCTCACAGATACGCAGTATTTT. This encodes CATSRDRFPLTDTQYF.

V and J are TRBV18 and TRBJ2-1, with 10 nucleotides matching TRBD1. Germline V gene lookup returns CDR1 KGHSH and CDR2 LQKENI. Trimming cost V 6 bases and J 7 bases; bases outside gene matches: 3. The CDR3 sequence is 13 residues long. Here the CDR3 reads CASSRTGGNEQFF. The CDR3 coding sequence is TGTGCCAGCTCCCGGACAGGGGGGAATGAGCAGTTCTTC.

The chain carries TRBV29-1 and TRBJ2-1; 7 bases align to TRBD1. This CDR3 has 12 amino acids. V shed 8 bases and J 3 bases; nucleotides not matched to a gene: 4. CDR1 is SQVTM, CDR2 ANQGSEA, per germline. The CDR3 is CSIRTGYNEQFF. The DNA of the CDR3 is TGCAGCATCCGGACAGGCTACAATGAGCAGTTCTTC.

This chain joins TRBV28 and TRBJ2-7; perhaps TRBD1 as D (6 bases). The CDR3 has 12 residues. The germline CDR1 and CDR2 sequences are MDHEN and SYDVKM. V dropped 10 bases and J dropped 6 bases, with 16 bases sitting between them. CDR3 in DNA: TGTGCCATTCATACAGGGATTTCCGAGCAGTACTTC. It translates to CAIHTGISEQYF.

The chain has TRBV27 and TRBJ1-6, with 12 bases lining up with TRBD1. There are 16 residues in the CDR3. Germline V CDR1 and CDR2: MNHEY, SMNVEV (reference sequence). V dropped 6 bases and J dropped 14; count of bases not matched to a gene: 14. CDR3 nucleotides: TGTGCCAGCAGCCGCCCCCCTGGGGACAGGGGGCTTGCCCTCCACTTT. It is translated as CASSRPPGDRGLALHF.

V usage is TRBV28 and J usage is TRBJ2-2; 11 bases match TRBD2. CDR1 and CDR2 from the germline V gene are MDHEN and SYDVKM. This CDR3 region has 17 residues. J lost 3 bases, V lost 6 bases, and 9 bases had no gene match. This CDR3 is CASRSGSGRADTGELFF. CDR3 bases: TGTGCCAGCAGGAGTGGTAGCGGGAGGGCCGACACCGGGGAGCTGTTTTTT.

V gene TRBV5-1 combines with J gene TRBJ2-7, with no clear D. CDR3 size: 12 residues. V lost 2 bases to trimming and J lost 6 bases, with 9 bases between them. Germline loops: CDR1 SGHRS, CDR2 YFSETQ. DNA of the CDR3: TGCGCCAGCAGCTTCACTATGACCGAGCAGTACTTC. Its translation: CASSFTMTEQYF.

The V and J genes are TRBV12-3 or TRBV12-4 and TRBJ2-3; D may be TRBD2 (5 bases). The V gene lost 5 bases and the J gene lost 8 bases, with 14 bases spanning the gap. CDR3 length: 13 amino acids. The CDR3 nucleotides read TGTGCCAGCAGTGGGAGATTTGCGGGTACGCAGTATTTT. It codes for CASSGRFAGTQYF.

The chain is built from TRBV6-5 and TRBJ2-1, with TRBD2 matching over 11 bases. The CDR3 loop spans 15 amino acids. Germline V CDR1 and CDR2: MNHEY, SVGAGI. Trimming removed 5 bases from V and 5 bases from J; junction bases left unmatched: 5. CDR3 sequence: CASSPLAGVDNEQFF. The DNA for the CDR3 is TGTGCCAGCAGTCCACTAGCGGGAGTCGACAATGAGCAGTTCTTC.

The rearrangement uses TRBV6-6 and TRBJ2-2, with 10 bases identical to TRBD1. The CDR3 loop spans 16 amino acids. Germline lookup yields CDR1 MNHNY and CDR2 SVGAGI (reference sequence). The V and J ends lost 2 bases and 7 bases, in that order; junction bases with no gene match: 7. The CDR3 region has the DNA TGTGCCAGCAGTTACGGTGGGACAGGGGATCACGGGGAGCTGTTTTTT. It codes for CASSYGGTGDHGELFF.

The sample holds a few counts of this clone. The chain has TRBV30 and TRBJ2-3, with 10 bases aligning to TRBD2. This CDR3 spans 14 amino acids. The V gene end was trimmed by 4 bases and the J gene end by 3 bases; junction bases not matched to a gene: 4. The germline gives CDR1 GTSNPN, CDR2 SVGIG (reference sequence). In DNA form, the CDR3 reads TGTGCCTGGACTAGCGGGAGATTGACAGATACGCAGTATTTT. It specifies CAWTSGRLTDTQYF.